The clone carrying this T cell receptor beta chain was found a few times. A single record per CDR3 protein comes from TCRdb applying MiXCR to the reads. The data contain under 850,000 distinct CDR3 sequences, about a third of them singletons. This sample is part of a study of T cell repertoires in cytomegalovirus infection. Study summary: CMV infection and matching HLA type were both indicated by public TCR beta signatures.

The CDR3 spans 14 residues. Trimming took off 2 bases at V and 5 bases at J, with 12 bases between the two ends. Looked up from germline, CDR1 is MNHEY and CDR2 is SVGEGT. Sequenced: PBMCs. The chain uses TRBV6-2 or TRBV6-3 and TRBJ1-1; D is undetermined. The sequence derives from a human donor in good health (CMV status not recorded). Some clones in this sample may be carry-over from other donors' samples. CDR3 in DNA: TGTGCCAGCAGTTACAGGCCCGAAGGGACTGAAGCTTTCTTT. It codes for CASSYRPEGTEAFF.